The sample holds one count of the clone carrying this TCR beta chain. V dropped 5 bases and J dropped 6; count of bases not matched to a gene: 12. Per germline, CDR1 MNHEY and CDR2 SVGEGT. This CDR3 is built from 15 residues. The sample is drawn from a study of blood T cell repertoires in COVID-19. Study details: The origin of the acute and convalescent COVID-19 samples was the United States, Italy and Spain.

Libraries were prepared by immunoSEQ multiplex PCR; TCRdb keeps only in-frame clonotypes and omits some of them. The profile shows 44,000 or so clones, roughly 80% of them singletons. The sample was peripheral blood. The chain recombines TRBV6-2 or TRBV6-3 with TRBJ1-2, with 7 bases that match TRBD1. The origin of this receptor is a man in his fifties with active COVID-19. The CDR3: CASSPTHGQAHGYTF. CDR3 in DNA: TGTGCCAGCAGTCCCACCCACGGACAGGCCCATGGCTACACCTTC.